These T cell receptor beta chains were read from a single sample in a study of cytotoxic CD8 clonotypes in ibrutinib-treated CLL. Using immunoSEQ multiplex PCR, the repertoire was profiled, and TCRdb retains in-frame clones only, with some absent. The table has 150,000 or so clones, more than 75% seen once; the top ten hold 7.6%. This specimen consisted of PBMCs, obtained after 36 months of ibrutinib treatment. The origin of the receptors is a human donor with chronic lymphocytic leukemia. The CDR3 runs from the conserved cysteine through the conserved F or W. D genes are given only for firm matches. Expanded clones are given a class, and other clones once, few, many or no size at all.

size	V	J	D	CDR3	DNA
-	TRBV7-3	TRBJ2-2	-	CASSSHPNTGELFF	TGTGCCAGCAGCTCCCACCCGAACACCGGGGAGCTGTTTTTT
-	TRBV6-5	TRBJ2-1	-	CASSYFRDNEQFF	TGTGCCAGCAGTTACTTTAGGGACAATGAGCAGTTCTTC
-	TRBV2	TRBJ2-1	TRBD2	CASVQGWLAGGRFF	TGTGCCAGCGTACAGGGGTGGCTAGCGGGAGGTCGGTTCTTC
-	TRBV29-1	TRBJ2-5	-	CSVERVETQYF	TGCAGCGTTGAGAGGGTAGAGACCCAGTACTTC
-	TRBV11-2	TRBJ2-7	-	CASSLWGDPSYEQYF	TGTGCCAGCAGCTTATGGGGGGACCCCTCCTACGAGCAGTACTTC
-	TRBV5-1	TRBJ2-1	-	CASSSWWGSGGSYNEQFF	TGCGCCAGCAGCTCCTGGTGGGGTAGTGGGGGCTCCTACAATGAGCAGTTCTTC
-	TRBV5-1	TRBJ1-4	-	CASRPGAEEKLFF	TGCGCCAGCAGGCCGGGGGCAGAAGAAAAACTGTTTTTT
-	TRBV19	TRBJ2-1	-	CASSMLETEQFF	TGTGCCAGTAGTATGCTAGAAACTGAGCAGTTCTTC
once	TRBV27	TRBJ2-2	TRBD2	CASSLAGATGELFF	TGTGCCAGCAGTCTAGCGGGAGCCACCGGGGAGCTGTTTTTT
-	TRBV15	TRBJ1-5	-	CATSRDLSRNYYSNQPQHF	TGTGCCACCAGCAGAGATTTAAGCAGAAACTATTATAGCAATCAGCCCCAGCATTTT
-	TRBV4-1	TRBJ1-1	TRBD1	CASSQDPGQGNTEAFF	TGCGCCAGCAGCCAAGACCCGGGACAGGGGAACACTGAAGCTTTCTTT
-	TRBV5-6	TRBJ2-2	-	CASSILTGNTGELFF	TGTGCCAGCAGCATCCTTACAGGGAACACCGGGGAGCTGTTTTTT
-	TRBV7-6	TRBJ1-1	-	CASSLAGGSAFF	TGTGCCAGCAGCTTAGCAGGAGGATCAGCTTTCTTT
-	TRBV27	TRBJ2-1	TRBD2	CASSSSTSGPSYNEQFF	TGTGCCAGCAGTTCCTCGACTAGCGGGCCCTCCTACAATGAGCAGTTCTTC
-	TRBV7-9	TRBJ1-1	-	CASSLRRRQTEAFF	TGTGCCAGCAGCTTACGACGACGGCAGACTGAAGCTTTCTTT
-	TRBV21-1	TRBJ1-1	-	CASSSVPPDREGHGRWAEAFF	TGTGCCAGCAGCTCAGTCCCCCCCGACAGGGAAGGACATGGACGCTGGGCTGAAGCTTTCTTT
-	TRBV28	TRBJ1-4	-	CASCQGINEKLFF	TGTGCCAGCTGCCAGGGGATAAATGAAAAACTGTTTTTT
few	TRBV5-1	TRBJ2-2	-	CASSLSGIGLFF	TGCGCCAGCAGCTTGTCAGGGATTGGGCTGTTTTTT
-	TRBV7-9	TRBJ1-2	-	CASSFEYGYTF	TGTGCCAGCAGCTTTGAATATGGCTACACCTTC
-	TRBV5-6	TRBJ1-5	-	CASSFFRSGQPQHF	TGTGCCAGCAGCTTCTTCAGGAGCGGTCAGCCCCAGCATTTT
-	TRBV5-1	TRBJ2-7	-	CASSFRDEQYF	TGCGCCAGCAGCTTCAGAGACGAGCAGTACTTC
-	TRBV19	TRBJ1-1	-	CASSDGDSNTEAFF	TGTGCCAGTAGTGATGGGGACTCGAACACTGAAGCTTTCTTT
-	TRBV10-2	TRBJ2-7	-	CASSIRLVDYEQYF	TGCGCCAGCAGTATTCGGTTGGTAGATTACGAGCAGTACTTC
-	TRBV18	TRBJ2-7	TRBD1	CASSPRTGTEPNSF	TGTGCCAGCTCACCACGTACAGGGACAGAGCCAAACAGCTTC
-	TRBV5-1	TRBJ1-5	-	CASSLGGSNQPQHF	TGCGCCAGCAGTTTAGGGGGGAGCAATCAGCCCCAGCATTTT
few	TRBV18	TRBJ1-6	-	CASSPGAGNNSPLHF	TGTGCCAGCTCACCGGGGGCAGGGAATAATTCACCCCTCCACTTT
few	TRBV7-9	TRBJ1-3	-	CASSLRTGSSGNTIYF	TGTGCCAGCAGCTTAAGGACGGGGAGCTCTGGAAACACCATATATTTT
-	TRBV7-9	TRBJ2-2	-	CASSPGRSNTGELFF	TGTGCCAGCAGCCCGGGCAGGTCGAACACCGGGGAGCTGTTTTTT
-	TRBV5-1	TRBJ2-5	TRBD1	CASSPTRQGPETQYF	TGCGCCAGCAGCCCAACGAGACAGGGTCCGGAGACCCAGTACTTC
-	TRBV5-1	TRBJ2-1	-	CASSLATVYNERFF	TGCGCCAGCAGCTTGGCAACTGTCTACAATGAGCGGTTCTTC
-	TRBV28	TRBJ1-5	-	CASSLGGSYGQPQHF	TGTGCCAGCAGTTTAGGGGGCAGCTACGGTCAGCCCCAGCATTTT
-	TRBV5-1	TRBJ2-5	-	CASSTGHWGPETQYF	TGCGCCAGCAGCACGGGACATTGGGGGCCAGAGACCCAGTACTTC
-	TRBV7-6	TRBJ1-5	-	CASSLSSSNQPQHF	TGTGCCAGCAGCTTAAGTTCTAGCAATCAGCCCCAGCATTTT
-	TRBV19	TRBJ1-2	-	CASRNTLGAPPYGYTF	TGTGCCAGTAGGAATACCCTCGGGGCCCCACCATATGGCTACACCTTC
-	TRBV5-1	TRBJ1-5	TRBD1	CASSLTGGVQPQHF	TGCGCCAGCAGCTTGACAGGGGGCGTCCAGCCCCAGCATTTT
-	TRBV6-5	TRBJ1-4	-	CASSRTATNEKLFF	TGTGCCAGCAGTAGGACTGCAACTAATGAAAAACTGTTTTTT
-	TRBV5-1	TRBJ1-2	-	CASSSPPDSQGYTF	TGCGCCAGCAGCTCCCCTCCCGACAGTCAGGGCTACACCTTC
-	TRBV5-1	TRBJ2-1	-	CASSPPGLSSYNEQFF	TGCGCCAGCAGCCCTCCAGGGCTAAGCTCCTACAATGAGCAGTTCTTC
-	TRBV18	TRBJ1-1	-	CASSPLRDTEAFF	TGTGCCAGCTCACCTTTGAGAGACACTGAAGCTTTCTTT
once	TRBV10-1	TRBJ2-3	TRBD1	CASSDRDRGTDTQYF	TGCGCCAGCAGTGACCGGGACAGGGGAACAGATACGCAGTATTTT
few	TRBV7-9	TRBJ1-2	-	CASSLEPAANYGYTF	TGTGCCAGCAGCTTAGAGCCAGCTGCGAACTATGGCTACACCTTC
-	TRBV15	TRBJ2-5	-	CATSRELGQETQYF	TGTGCCACCAGCAGAGAGTTAGGACAAGAGACCCAGTACTTC
once	TRBV5-1	TRBJ1-1	TRBD1	CASSLPGGMSTEAFF	TGCGCCAGCAGCTTGCCAGGGGGCATGAGCACTGAAGCTTTCTTT
-	TRBV18	TRBJ2-7	-	CASSPTRARGHEQYF	TGTGCCAGCTCACCTACCCGAGCCAGGGGCCACGAGCAGTACTTC
-	TRBV4-1	TRBJ1-1	-	CASSQDPSWDTEAFF	TGCGCCAGCAGCCAAGATCCGTCCTGGGACACTGAAGCTTTCTTT
-	TRBV7-9	TRBJ2-2	TRBD1	CASRPSPGQGVAGELFF	TGTGCCAGCAGGCCTTCACCGGGACAGGGTGTCGCCGGGGAGCTGTTTTTT
-	TRBV19	TRBJ1-1	-	CASSIGVPSSEAFF	TGTGCCAGTAGTATAGGGGTTCCCTCATCTGAAGCTTTCTTT
-	TRBV5-1	TRBJ1-5	-	CASSLEGAIGNQPQHF	TGCGCCAGCAGCTTGGAGGGAGCCATCGGCAATCAGCCCCAGCATTTT
-	TRBV15	TRBJ2-1	-	CATSSVYNEQFF	TGTGCCACCAGCTCAGTCTACAATGAGCAGTTCTTC
-	TRBV30	TRBJ2-5	-	CAWKDPRTQYF	TGTGCCTGGAAGGACCCGCGGACCCAGTACTTC
few	TRBV6-1	TRBJ1-2	-	CASSEIFYGYTF	TGTGCCAGCAGTGAAATCTTCTATGGCTACACCTTC
-	TRBV2	TRBJ1-2	-	CASSEAGGVGGYTF	TGTGCCAGCAGTGAAGCAGGGGGAGTGGGTGGCTACACCTTC
-	TRBV9	TRBJ2-5	-	CASSVSWPVETQYF	TGTGCCAGCAGCGTCTCGTGGCCTGTCGAGACCCAGTACTTC
-	TRBV7-9	TRBJ2-7	-	CASSDTSYEQYF	TGTGCCAGCAGCGACACTTCCTACGAGCAGTACTTC
once	TRBV7-6	TRBJ1-1	TRBD1	CASSLDLPGGDTEAFF	TGTGCCAGCAGCTTAGATCTTCCAGGGGGGGACACTGAAGCTTTCTTT